Here is one T cell receptor (beta chain) with its context. This clone was detected only a few times. There is no known antigen for this receptor. Qualities for individual bases were not recorded, and no much larger clone is one base off. Intraepithelial and lamina propria lymphocytes were isolated from graft specimens using dithiothreitol, EDTA incubations and collagenase D digestion. Bulk TCR-beta sequencing was performed on serial intestinal graft biopsy specimens collected as late as 600 days after transplant. Library creation used the immunoSEQ multiplex PCR assay. For most patients, high-throughput TCR-beta CDR3 sequencing of genomic DNA was performed by Adaptive Biotechnologies. Regarding the original processing steps: TCR sequencing data for 15 to 20 patients were retrieved from Adaptive's ImmunoSEQ software; a few other patients were processed with MiXCR and VDJtools. Because the origin of CDR3 nucleotide sequences shared between donor and recipient could not be assigned, those sequences were removed. Alloreactive clones required at least 2-fold expansion over unstimulated cells and minimum CFSE-low frequency of 0.002% (template counts) or 0.001% (read counts). Clones were considered mappable if detected in sequenced pre-transplant spleen, lymph node, or MLR CFSE-low populations of the donor or recipient. The cumulative frequency of alloreactive clones was calculated as a percentage of all sequences, weighted by copy number. TCRdb obtained this table from immuneACCESS and retained in-frame rearrangements with V and J assigned. These tables miss some clones; where compared with another copy, unresolved V genes account for less than half of the shortfall, and the remainder is unexplained. V, J and clone size reflect that table, while D and trimming were determined from the DNA. For this sample there are tens of thousands of clones; 89% appear just once. The ten largest clones represent approximately 1.7% of the sample.

These data belong to a study of graft-versus-host responses after intestinal transplantation (dated by TCRdb to the early 2020s). In the study overall: Multivisceral, liver-intestinal, or isolated intestinal transplants were received by the recipients. Every recipient was given anti-thymocyte globulin induction, then maintenance tacrolimus and steroids for 3 to 4 years. After intestinal transplantation, graft-versus-host and host-versus-graft alloreactive T cell clones were followed in the graft, circulation and bone marrow using bulk TCR-beta CDR3 sequencing. Alloreactive clones were identified by sequencing pre-transplant mixed lymphocyte reaction products and comparing these products with unstimulated pre-transplant donor and recipient T cells. The cohort enrolled some 23 intestinal transplant recipients, one of whom was a retransplant, and a few patients without pretransplant specimens were excluded. A peak of at least 4% donor T cells among recipient peripheral blood mononuclear cells was the definition used for donor T cell macrochimerism. Rather than being sequenced by the commercial service, samples from a few later patients were sequenced in-house on an Illumina MiSeq and processed with MiXCR.

V gives up 6 bases and J gives up 1 base, and the segment between their germline ends measures 16 bases. CDR1 MNHEY and CDR2 SMNVEV were looked up in the germline V gene (reference sequence). The CDR3 measures 17 amino acids from cysteine to phenylalanine. The entry retains the CDR3 DNA only, 51 bases that are in frame from base 1. What the research found in general, with its limitations: Early after transplant, peak levels of circulating GvH clones were associated with declines in HvG clones. GvH clones turned up in recipient bone marrow, with some appearing earlier in ileal mucosa or blood, a pattern consistent with an intestinal mucosal origin. High GvH to HvG T cell clonal ratios were observed in the allografts of patients with donor T cell macrochimerism. The relatively low number and heterogeneity of intestinal transplant patients limited the conclusions.

The rearranged chain carries TRBV27 and TRBJ1-6, with the D gene not confidently named. Material: ileum tissue, obtained approximately 56 weeks after transplant. This TCR came from a human patient who received an intestinal transplant, so some T cells may come from the graft donor. The CDR3 loop reads CASRPTLWNSYNSPLHF. The DNA sequence follows: TGTGCCAGCAGACCCACCCTCTGGAATTCCTATAATTCACCCCTCCACTTT.